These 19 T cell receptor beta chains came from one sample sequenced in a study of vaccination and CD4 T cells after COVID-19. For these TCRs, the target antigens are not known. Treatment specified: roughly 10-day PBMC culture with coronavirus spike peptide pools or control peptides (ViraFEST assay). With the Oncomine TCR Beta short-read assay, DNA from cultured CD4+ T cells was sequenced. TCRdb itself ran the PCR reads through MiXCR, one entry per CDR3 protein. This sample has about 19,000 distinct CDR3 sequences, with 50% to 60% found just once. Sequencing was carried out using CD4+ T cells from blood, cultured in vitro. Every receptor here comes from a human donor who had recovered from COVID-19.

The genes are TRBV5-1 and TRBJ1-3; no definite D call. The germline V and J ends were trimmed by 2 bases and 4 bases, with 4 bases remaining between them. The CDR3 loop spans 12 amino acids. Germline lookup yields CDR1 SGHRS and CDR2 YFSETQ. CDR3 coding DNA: TGCGCCAGCAGCTTTGACGGAAACACCATATATTTT. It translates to CASSFDGNTIYF.

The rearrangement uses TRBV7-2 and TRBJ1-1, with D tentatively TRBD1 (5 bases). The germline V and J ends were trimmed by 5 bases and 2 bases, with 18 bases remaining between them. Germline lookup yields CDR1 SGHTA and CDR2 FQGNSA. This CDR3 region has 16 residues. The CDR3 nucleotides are TGTGCCAGCAGCCCACCCCCGGGACGGATCAACACTGAAGCTTTCTTT. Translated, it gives CASSPPPGRINTEAFF.

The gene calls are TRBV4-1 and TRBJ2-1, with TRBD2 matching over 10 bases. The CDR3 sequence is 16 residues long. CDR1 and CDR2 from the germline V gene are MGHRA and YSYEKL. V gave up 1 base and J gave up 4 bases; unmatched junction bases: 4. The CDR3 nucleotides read TGCGCCAGCAGCCAAGCCGGACTAGCGGAATACAATGAGCAGTTCTTC. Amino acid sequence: CASSQAGLAEYNEQFF.

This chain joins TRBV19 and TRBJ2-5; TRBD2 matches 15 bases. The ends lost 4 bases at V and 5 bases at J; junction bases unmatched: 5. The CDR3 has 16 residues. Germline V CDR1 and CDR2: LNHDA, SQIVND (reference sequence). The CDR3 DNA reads TGTGCCAGTAGTACCGGACTAGCGGGAGGGCCGGAGACCCAGTACTTC. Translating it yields CASSTGLAGGPETQYF. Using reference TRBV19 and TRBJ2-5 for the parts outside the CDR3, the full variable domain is DGGITQSPKYLFRKEGQNVTLSCEQNLNHDAMYWYRQDPGQGLRLIYYSQIVNDFQKGDIAEGYSVSREKKESFPLTVTSAQKNPTAFYLCASSTGLAGGPETQYFGPGTRLLVL.

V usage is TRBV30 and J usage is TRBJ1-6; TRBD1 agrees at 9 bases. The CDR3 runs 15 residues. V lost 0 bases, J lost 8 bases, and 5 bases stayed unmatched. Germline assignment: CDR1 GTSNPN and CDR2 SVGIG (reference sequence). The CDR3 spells CAWSVIGQGYSPLHF. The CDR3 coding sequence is TGTGCCTGGAGTGTAATCGGACAGGGGTATTCACCCCTCCACTTT.

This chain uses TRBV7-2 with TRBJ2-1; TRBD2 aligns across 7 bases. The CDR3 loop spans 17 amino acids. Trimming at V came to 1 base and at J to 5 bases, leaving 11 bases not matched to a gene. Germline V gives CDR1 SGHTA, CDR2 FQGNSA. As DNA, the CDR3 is TGTGCCAGCAGCTTAGTCGCTAGCGGCTTTTTCAACAATGAGCAGTTCTTC. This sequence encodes CASSLVASGFFNNEQFF.

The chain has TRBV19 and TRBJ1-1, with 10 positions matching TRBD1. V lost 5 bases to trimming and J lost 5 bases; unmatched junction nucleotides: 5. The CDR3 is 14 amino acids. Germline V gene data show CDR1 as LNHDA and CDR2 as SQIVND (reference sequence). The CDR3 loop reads CASSRTGGGTEAFF. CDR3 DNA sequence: TGTGCCAGTAGTCGGACAGGGGGAGGGACTGAAGCTTTCTTT.

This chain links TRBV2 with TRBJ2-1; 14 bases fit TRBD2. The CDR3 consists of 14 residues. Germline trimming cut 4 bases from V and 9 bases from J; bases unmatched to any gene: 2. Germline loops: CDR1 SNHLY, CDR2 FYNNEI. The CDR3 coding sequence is TGTGCCAGCAGTGCGACTAGCGGGAGGGTTGAGCAGTTCTTC. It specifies CASSATSGRVEQFF.

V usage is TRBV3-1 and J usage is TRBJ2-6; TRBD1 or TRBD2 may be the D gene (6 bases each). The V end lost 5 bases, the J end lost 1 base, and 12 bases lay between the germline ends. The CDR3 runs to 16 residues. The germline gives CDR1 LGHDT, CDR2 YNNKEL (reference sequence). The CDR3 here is CASSTSGASGANVLTF. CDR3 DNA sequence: TGTGCCAGCAGCACCTCGGGGGCGTCTGGGGCCAACGTCCTGACTTTC.

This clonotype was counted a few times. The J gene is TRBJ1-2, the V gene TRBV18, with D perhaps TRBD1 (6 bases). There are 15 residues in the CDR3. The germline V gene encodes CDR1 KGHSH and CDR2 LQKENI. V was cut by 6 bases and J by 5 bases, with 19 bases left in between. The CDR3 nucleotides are TGTGCCAGCTCCTCGACTGACAGGCTTGAGTATGGCTACACCTTC. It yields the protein CASSSTDRLEYGYTF.

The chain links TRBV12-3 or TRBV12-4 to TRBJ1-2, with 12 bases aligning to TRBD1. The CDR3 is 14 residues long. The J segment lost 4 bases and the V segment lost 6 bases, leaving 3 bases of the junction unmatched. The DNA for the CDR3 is TGTGCCAGCAGGGGGACAGGGGGCAGCTATGGCTACACCTTC. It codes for CASRGTGGSYGYTF.

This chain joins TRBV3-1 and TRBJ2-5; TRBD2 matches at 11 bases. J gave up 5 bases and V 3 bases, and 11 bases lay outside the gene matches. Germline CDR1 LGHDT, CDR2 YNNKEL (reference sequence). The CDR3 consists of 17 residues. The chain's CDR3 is CASSQGSGRASVETQYF. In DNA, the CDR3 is TGTGCCAGCAGCCAGGGTAGCGGGAGGGCCTCTGTCGAGACCCAGTACTTC.

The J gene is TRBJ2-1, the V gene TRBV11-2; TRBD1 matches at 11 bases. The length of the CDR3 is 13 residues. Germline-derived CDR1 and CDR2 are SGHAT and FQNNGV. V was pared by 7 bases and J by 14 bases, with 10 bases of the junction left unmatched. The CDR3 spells CASTPDRGLSKFF. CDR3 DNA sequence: TGTGCCAGCACCCCGGACAGGGGGCTATCGAAGTTCTTC.

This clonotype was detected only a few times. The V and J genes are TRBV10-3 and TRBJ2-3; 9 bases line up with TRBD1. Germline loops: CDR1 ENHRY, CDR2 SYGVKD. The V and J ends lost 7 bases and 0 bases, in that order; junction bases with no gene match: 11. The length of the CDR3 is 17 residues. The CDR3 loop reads CAITSATGGLSTDTQYF. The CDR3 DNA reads TGTGCCATCACCTCCGCGACAGGGGGGTTAAGCACAGATACGCAGTATTTT.

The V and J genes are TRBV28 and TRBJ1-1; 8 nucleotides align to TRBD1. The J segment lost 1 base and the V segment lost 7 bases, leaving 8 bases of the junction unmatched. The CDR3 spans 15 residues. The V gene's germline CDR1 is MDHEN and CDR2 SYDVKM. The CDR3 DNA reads TGTGCCAGCATTTACTCCGGACAGGGGAACACTGAAGCTTTCTTT. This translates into CASIYSGQGNTEAFF.

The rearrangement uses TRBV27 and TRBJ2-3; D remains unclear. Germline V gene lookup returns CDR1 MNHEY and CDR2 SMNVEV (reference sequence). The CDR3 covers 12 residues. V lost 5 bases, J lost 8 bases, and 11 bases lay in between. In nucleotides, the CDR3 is TGTGCCAGCAGTCTCGTGCGAGGTACGCAGTATTTT. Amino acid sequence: CASSLVRGTQYF.

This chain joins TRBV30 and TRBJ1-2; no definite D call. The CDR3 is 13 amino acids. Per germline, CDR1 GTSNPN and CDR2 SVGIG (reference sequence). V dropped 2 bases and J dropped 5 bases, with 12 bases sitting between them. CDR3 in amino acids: CAWSSTDDYGYTF. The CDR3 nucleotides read TGTGCCTGGAGTTCAACGGACGATTATGGCTACACCTTC.

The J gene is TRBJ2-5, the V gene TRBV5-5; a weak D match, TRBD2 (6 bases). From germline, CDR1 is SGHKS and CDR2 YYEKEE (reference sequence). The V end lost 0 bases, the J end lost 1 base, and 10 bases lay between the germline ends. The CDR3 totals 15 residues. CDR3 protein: CASSLDPGAQETQYF. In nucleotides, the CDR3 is TGTGCCAGCAGCTTGGATCCGGGAGCCCAAGAGACCCAGTACTTC.

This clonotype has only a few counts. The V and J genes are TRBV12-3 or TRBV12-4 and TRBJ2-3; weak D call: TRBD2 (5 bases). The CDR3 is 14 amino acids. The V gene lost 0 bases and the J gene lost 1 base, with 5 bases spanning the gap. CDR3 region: CASSLASGTDTQYF. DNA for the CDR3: TGTGCCAGCAGTTTAGCTAGCGGCACAGATACGCAGTATTTT.